The source of this TCR beta chain is a study of neoadjuvant anti-PD-1 for oral cavity cancer. This table comes from immunoSEQ multiplex PCR, and its TCRdb copy is limited to in-frame clones, with some not included. The data show about 80,000 clones, roughly four fifths seen once. The TCR sequence derives from a person between 35 and 79 years old with oral cavity squamous cell carcinoma. The specimen comprised PBMCs, sampled before nivolumab (anti-PD-1) treatment.

This CDR3 reads CASSRSGGSYEQYF. CDR3 DNA sequence: TGTGCCAGCAGCCGATCGGGGGGCTCCTACGAGCAGTACTTC. The rearrangement joins TRBV6-6 to TRBJ2-7; TRBD2 matches 7 bases. Germline lookup yields CDR1 MNHNY and CDR2 SVGAGI (reference sequence). The CDR3 consists of 14 residues. The J segment lost 0 bases and the V segment lost 6 bases, leaving 5 bases of the junction unmatched.